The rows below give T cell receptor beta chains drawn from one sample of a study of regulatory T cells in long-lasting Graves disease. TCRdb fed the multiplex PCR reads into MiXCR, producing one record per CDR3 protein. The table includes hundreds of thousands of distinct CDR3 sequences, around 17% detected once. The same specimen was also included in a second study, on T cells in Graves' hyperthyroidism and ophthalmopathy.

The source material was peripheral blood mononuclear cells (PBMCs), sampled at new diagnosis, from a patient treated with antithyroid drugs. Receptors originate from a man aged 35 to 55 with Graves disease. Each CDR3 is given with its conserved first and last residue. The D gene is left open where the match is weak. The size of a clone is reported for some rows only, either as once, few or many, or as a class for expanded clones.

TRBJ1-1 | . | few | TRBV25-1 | CASSETRGGTEAFF | TGTGCCAGCAGTGAGACTCGGGGAGGCACTGAAGCTTTCTTT
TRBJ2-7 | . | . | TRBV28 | CANSFAGTDDEQYF | TGTGCCAACAGTTTCGCCGGGACCGACGACGAGCAGTACTTC
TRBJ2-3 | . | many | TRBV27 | CASRAATSTDTQYF | TGTGCCAGCAGGGCGGCTACTAGCACAGATACGCAGTATTTT
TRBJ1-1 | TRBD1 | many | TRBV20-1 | CSAPDRGNTEAFF | TGCAGTGCTCCGGACAGGGGGAACACTGAAGCTTTCTTT
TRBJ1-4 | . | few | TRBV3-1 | CASSQRGSNEKLFF | TGTGCCAGCAGCCAACGAGGGTCTAATGAAAAACTGTTTTTT
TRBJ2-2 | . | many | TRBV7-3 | CASSLRQAGAGELFF | TGTGCCAGCAGCTTAAGGCAGGCCGGGGCCGGGGAGCTGTTTTTT
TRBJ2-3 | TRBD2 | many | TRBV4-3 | CASSSQPSGGAIDTQYF | TGCGCCAGCAGCTCCCAACCCAGCGGGGGGGCAATAGATACGCAGTATTTT
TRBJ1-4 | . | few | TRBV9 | CASSPGRRSEKLFF | TGTGCCAGCAGCCCCGGGAGGAGGAGTGAAAAACTGTTTTTT
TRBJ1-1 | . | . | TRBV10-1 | CARQSMNTEALF | TGCGCCAGACAGAGCATGAACACTGAAGCTCTCTTT
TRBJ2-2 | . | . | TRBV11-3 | CASSFRSGRYTGELFF | TGTGCCAGCAGCTTCCGTTCAGGGCGATACACCGGGGAGCTGTTTTTT
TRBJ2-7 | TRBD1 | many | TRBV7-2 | CASSSPGGGSYEQYF | TGTGCCAGCAGCTCACCAGGGGGCGGCTCTTACGAGCAGTACTTC
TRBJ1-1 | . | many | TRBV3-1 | CASSQAGEAFF | TGTGCCAGCAGCCAAGCGGGTGAAGCTTTCTTT
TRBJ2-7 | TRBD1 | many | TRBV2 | CASSERTGGEGSYEQYF | TGTGCCAGCAGTGAACGTACAGGGGGCGAGGGCTCCTACGAGCAGTACTTC
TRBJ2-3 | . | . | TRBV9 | CASSLSPGGLADTQYF | TGTGCCAGCAGCCTCTCACCGGGGGGCCTGGCAGATACGCAGTATTTT
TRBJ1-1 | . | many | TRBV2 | CASSDVPLRAFF | TGTGCCAGCAGTGACGTCCCCCTGAGGGCTTTCTTT
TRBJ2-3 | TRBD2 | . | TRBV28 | CASKPGLAGGTDTQYF | TGTGCCAGTAAGCCGGGACTAGCGGGGGGCACAGATACGCAGTATTTT
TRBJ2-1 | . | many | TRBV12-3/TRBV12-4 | CASISTGHNEQFF | TGTGCCAGCATCTCGACGGGTCACAATGAGCAGTTCTTC
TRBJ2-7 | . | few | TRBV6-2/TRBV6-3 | CASSPRGTSYEQYF | TGTGCCAGCAGTCCCCGTGGGACCTCCTACGAGCAGTACTTC
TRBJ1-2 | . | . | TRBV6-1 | CASSEVGQGTRVTF | .
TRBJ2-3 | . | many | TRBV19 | CASTLGSSTDTQYF | TGTGCCAGTACCCTGGGGAGCAGCACAGATACGCAGTATTTT
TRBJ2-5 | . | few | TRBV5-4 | CASSLLGKPPQETQYF | TGTGCCAGCAGCTTGTTAGGTAAACCCCCGCAAGAGACCCAGTACTTC
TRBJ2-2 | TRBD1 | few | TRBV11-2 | CASSQEDRGYYTGELFF | TGCGCCAGCAGCCAAGAGGACAGGGGTTATTACACCGGGGAGCTGTTTTTT
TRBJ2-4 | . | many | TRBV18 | CASSPPETKNIQYF | TGTGCCAGCTCACCGCCAGAGACCAAAAACATTCAGTACTTC
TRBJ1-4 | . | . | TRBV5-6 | CASSLGSPYEKLFF | TGTGCCAGCAGCTTGGGGAGCCCATATGAAAAACTGTTTTTT